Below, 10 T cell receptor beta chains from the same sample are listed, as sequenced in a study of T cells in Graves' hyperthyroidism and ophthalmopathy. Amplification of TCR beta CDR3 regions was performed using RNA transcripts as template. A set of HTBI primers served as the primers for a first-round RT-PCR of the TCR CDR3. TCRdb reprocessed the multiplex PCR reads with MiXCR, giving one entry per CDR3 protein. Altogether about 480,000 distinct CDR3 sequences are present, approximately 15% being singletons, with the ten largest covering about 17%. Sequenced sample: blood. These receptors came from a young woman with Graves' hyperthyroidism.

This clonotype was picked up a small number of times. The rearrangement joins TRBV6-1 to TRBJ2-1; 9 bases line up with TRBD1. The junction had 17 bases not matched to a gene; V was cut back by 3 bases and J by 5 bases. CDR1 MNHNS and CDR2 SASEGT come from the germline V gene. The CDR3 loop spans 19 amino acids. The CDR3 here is CASSDRPTSDRGSNNEQFF. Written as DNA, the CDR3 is TGTGCCAGCAGTGATAGGCCAACCTCTGACAGGGGGAGCAACAATGAGCAGTTCTTC.

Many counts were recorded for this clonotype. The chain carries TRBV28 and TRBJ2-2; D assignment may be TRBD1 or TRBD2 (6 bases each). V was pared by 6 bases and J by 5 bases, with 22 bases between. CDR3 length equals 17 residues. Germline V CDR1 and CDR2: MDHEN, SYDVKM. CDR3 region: CASRGGPEGRWTGELFF. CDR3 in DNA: TGTGCCAGCAGAGGGGGTCCGGAGGGCCGATGGACCGGGGAGCTGTTTTTT. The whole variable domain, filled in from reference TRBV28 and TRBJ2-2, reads DVKVTQSSRYLVKRTGEKVFLECVQDMDHENMFWYRQDPGLGLRLIYFSYDVKMKEKGDIPEGYSVSREKKERFSLILESASTNQTSMYLCASRGGPEGRWTGELFFGEGSRLTVL.

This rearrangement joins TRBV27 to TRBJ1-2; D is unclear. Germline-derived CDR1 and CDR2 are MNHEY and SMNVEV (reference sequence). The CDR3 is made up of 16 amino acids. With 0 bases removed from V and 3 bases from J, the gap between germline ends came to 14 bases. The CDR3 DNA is TGTGCCAGCAGTTTATCCGCAGGCCAAGTCTACTATGGCTACACCTTC. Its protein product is CASSLSAGQVYYGYTF.

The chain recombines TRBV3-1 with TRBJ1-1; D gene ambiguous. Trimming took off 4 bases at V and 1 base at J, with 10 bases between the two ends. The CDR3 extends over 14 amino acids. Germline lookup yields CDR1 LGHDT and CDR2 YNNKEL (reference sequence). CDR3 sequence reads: CASSLHEGNTEAFF. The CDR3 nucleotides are TGTGCCAGCAGCCTACACGAGGGGAACACTGAAGCTTTCTTT.

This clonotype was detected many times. CDR3: CAISELGDWQFF. In DNA form, the CDR3 reads TGTGCCATCAGTGAGCTAGGCGACTGGCAGTTCTTC. The V and J genes are TRBV10-3 and TRBJ2-1; D remains unclear. The CDR3 runs 12 residues. Germline V gene data show CDR1 as ENHRY and CDR2 as SYGVKD. V lost 2 bases to trimming and J lost 12 bases, with 11 bases between them.

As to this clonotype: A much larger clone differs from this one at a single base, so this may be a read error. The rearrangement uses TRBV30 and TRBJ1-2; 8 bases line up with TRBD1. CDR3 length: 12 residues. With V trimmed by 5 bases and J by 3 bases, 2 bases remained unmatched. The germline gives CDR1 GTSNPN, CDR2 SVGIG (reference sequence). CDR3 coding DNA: TGTGCCTGGGAGGACAGGGACTATGGCTACACCTTC. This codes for CAWEDRDYGYTF.

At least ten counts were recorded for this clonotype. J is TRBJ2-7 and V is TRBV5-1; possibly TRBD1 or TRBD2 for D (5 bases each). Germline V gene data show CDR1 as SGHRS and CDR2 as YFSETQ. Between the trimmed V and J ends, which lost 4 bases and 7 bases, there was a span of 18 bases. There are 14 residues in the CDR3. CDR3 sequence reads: CASSLGTDLEEQYF. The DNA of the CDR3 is TGCGCCAGCAGCCTCGGGACGGATCTGGAAGAGCAGTACTTC.

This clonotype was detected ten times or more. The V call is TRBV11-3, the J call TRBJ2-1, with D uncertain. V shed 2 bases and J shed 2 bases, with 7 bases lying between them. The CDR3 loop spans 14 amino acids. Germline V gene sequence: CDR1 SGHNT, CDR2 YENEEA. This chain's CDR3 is CASSLPPPYNEQFF. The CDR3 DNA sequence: TGTGCCAGCAGCTTACCCCCCCCCTACAATGAGCAGTTCTTC.

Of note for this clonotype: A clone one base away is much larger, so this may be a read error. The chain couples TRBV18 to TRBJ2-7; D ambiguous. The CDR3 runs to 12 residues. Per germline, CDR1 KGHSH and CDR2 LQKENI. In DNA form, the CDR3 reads TGTGCCAGCTCGGTGACGGAATACGAGCAGTGCTTC. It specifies CASSVTEYEQCF.

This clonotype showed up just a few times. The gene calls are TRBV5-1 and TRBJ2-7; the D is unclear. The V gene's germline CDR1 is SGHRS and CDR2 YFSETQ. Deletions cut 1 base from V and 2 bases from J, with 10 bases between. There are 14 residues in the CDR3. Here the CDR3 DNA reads TGCGCCAGCAGCTTGCTCGGCAGGACCTACGAGCAGTACTTC. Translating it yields CASSLLGRTYEQYF.